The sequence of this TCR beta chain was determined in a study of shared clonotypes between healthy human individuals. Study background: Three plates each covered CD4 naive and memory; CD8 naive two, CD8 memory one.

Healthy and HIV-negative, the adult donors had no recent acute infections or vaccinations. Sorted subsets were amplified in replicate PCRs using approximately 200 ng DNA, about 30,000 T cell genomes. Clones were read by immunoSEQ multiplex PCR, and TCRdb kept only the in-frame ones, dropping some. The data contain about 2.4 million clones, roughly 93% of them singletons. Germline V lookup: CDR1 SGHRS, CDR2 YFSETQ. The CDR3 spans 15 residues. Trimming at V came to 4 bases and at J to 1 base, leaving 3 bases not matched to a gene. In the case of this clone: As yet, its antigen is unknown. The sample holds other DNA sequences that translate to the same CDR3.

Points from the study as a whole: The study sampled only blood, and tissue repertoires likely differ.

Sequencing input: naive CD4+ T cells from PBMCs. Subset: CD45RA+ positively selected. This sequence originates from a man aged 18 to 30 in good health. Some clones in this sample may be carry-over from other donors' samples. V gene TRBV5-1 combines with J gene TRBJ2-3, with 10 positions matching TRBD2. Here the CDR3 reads CASSRGLAGTDTQYF. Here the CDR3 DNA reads TGCGCCAGCAGCCGTGGACTAGCGGGCACAGATACGCAGTATTTT.